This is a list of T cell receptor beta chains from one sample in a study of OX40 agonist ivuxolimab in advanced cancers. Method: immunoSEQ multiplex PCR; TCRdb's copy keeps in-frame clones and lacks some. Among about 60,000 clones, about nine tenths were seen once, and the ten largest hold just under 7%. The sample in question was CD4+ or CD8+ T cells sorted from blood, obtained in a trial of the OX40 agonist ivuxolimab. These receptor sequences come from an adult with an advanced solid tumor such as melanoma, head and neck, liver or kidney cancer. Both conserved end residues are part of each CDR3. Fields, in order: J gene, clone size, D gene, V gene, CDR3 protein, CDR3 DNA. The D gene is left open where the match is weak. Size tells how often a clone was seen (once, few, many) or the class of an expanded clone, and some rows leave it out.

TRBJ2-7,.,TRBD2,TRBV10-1,CASSEVPAGIGEQYF,TGCGCCAGCAGTGAAGTCCCAGCGGGAATTGGGGAGCAGTACTTC
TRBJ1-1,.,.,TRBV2,CATRGELNTEAFF,TGTGCCACCCGGGGAGAGCTGAACACTGAAGCTTTCTTT
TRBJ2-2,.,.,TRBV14,CASSPFANTGELFF,TGTGCCAGCAGCCCGTTCGCGAACACCGGGGAGCTGTTTTTT
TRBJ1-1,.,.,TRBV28,CASSPAGIIMNTEAFF,TGTGCCAGCAGTCCAGCAGGAATCATAATGAACACTGAAGCTTTCTTT
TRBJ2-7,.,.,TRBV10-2,CASLSDSSYEQYF,TGCGCCAGCCTTTCGGACAGCTCCTACGAGCAGTACTTC
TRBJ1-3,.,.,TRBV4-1,CASSQWFPAGNTIYF,TGCGCCAGCAGCCAATGGTTCCCAGCCGGAAACACCATATATTTT
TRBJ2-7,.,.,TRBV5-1,CASSLAPVSYEQYF,TGCGCCAGCAGCTTGGCTCCAGTGTCCTACGAGCAGTACTTC
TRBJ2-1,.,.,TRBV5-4,CASSPQQVSYNEQFF,TGTGCCAGCAGCCCTCAGCAAGTCTCCTACAATGAGCAGTTCTTC
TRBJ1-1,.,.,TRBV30,CAWSVRSGGGTEAFF,TGTGCCTGGAGTGTACGGTCGGGGGGTGGCACTGAAGCTTTCTTT
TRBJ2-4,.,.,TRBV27,CAPCAELPAKNIQYF,TGTGCCCCCTGCGCGGAACTCCCAGCCAAAAACATTCAGTACTTC
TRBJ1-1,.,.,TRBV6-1,CASNGENTEAFF,TGTGCCAGCAACGGGGAGAACACTGAAGCTTTCTTT
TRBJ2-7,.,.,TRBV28,CAVRRGSSYEQYF,TGTGCCGTACGGCGAGGGAGCTCCTACGAGCAGTACTTC
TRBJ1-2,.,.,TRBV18,CASSDGNYGYTF,TGTGCCAGTTCCGACGGAAACTATGGCTACACCTTC
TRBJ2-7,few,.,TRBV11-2,CASSSSSGFYEQYF,TGTGCCAGCAGCTCATCTTCGGGGTTTTACGAGCAGTACTTC
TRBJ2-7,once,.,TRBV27,CASSNVGPIYEQYF,TGTGCCAGCAGTAACGTCGGGCCCATCTACGAGCAGTACTTC
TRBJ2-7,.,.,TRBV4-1,CASSPTPLARTHEQYF,TGCGCCAGCAGCCCCACCCCCCTAGCGAGAACTCACGAGCAGTACTTC
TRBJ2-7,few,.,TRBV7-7,CASSPRASTGEQYF,TGTGCTAGCAGCCCTCGGGCCTCGACGGGCGAGCAGTACTTC
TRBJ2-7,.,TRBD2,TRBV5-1,CASSLGSGNEQYF,TGCGCCAGCAGCTTGGGTAGCGGGAACGAGCAGTACTTC
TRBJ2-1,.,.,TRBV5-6,CASSLAPTGGYNEQFF,TGTGCCAGCAGCTTGGCCCCGACAGGAGGATACAATGAGCAGTTCTTC
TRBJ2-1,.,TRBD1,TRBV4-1,CASSFRGDRVHNEQFF,TGCGCCAGCAGCTTCAGGGGGGACAGGGTCCACAATGAGCAGTTCTTC
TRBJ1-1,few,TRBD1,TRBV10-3,CAINRDRDGTEAFF,TGTGCCATCAACCGAGACAGGGACGGCACTGAAGCTTTCTTT
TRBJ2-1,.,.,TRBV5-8,CASSLLSEQFF,TGTGCCAGCAGCTTGTTATCTGAGCAGTTCTTC
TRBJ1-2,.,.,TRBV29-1,CSVEVGYGYTF,TGCAGCGTTGAAGTCGGCTATGGCTACACCTTC
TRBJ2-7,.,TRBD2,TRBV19,CASSGGGVAYEQYF,TGTGCCAGTAGTGGTGGGGGGGTGGCATACGAGCAGTACTTC
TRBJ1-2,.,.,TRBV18,CASSPRTAGTGYTF,TGTGCCAGCTCACCCCGGACCGCCGGAACCGGCTACACCTTC
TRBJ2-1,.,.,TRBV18,CASSPPRQLRENEQFF,TGTGCCAGCTCACCACCCCGGCAGCTTCGAGAGAATGAGCAGTTCTTC
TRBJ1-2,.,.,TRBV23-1,CASPKDQNGYTF,TGCGCCAGCCCAAAAGACCAAAATGGCTACACCTTC
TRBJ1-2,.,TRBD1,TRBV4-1,CASSRPTSGTGRYYGYTF,TGCGCCAGCAGCCGCCCAACTTCCGGGACAGGGAGGTACTATGGCTACACCTTC
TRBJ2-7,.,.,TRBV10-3,CAISPSSYEQYF,TGTGCCATCAGTCCAAGCTCCTACGAGCAGTACTTC
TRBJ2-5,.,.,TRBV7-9,CASQLWETGWETQYF,TGTGCCTCACAGCTTTGGGAGACAGGATGGGAGACCCAGTACTTC
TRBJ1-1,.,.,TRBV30,CAWSGGRWNTEAFF,TGTGCCTGGAGTGGTGGGAGGTGGAACACTGAAGCTTTCTTT
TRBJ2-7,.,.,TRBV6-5,CASSYMGPYEQYF,TGTGCCAGCAGTTATATGGGCCCCTACGAGCAGTACTTC
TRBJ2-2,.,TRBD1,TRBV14,CASSRRTGPNTGELFF,TGTGCCAGCAGCCGACGGACAGGGCCGAACACCGGGGAGCTGTTTTTT